This TCR beta chain is drawn from a study of shared clonotypes between healthy human individuals. Turning to this clone: Its antigen is undetermined.

It was at deep level that the assay was run. Measured with immunoSEQ multiplex PCR; TCRdb has only the in-frame clones, and not every one. The data hold over a million clones, with roughly 96% observed a single time. Looked up from germline, CDR1 is WSHSY and CDR2 is SAAADI. The CDR3 is 13 residues long. V lost 8 bases to trimming and J lost 5 bases, with 16 bases between them. A split of CD4+ cells into CD45RA+ naive and CD45RA-negative memory subsets was performed. Study-wide results and limits: Compared with memory subsets, naive subsets generally had larger estimated richness. Relative to their counterparts shared across all four donors, non-shared clonotypes exhibited diminished generation probabilities.

This chain joins TRBV10-2 and TRBJ2-7, with D possibly matching TRBD2 (5 bases). Sample: naive CD4+ T cells sorted from blood. Subset in this sample: CD45RA+ positively selected. The sequence derives from a man aged 25-45 years in good health. The CDR3 sequence: CASGRFREDEQYF. DNA of the CDR3: TGCGCCAGCGGTCGTTTTCGGGAAGACGAGCAGTACTTC.